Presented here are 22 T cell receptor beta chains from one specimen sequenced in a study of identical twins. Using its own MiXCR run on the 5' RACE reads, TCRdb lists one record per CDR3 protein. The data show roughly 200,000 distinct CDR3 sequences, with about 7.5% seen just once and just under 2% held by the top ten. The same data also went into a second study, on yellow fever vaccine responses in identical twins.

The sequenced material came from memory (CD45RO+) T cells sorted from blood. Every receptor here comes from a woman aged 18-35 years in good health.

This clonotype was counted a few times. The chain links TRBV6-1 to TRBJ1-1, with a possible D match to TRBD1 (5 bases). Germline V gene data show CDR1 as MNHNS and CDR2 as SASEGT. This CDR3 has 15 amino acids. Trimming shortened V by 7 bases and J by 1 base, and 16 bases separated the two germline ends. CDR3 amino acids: CASTKGYRGNTEAFF. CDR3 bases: TGTGCCAGCACCAAGGGGTATCGGGGGAACACTGAAGCTTTCTTT.

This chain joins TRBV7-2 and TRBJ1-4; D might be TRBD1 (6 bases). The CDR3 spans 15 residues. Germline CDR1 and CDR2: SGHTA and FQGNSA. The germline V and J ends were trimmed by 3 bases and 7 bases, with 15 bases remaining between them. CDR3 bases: TGTGCCAGCAGCTTGGGCATGGGGGGCGGTGAAAAACTGTTTTTT. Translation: CASSLGMGGGEKLFF.

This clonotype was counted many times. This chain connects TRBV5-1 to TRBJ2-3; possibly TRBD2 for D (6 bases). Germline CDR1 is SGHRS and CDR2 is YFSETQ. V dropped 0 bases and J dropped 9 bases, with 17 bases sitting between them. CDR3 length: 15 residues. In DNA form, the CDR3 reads TGCGCCAGCAGCTTGGTTTTCACGCGGGGAAGCACGCAGTATTTT. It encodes CASSLVFTRGSTQYF.

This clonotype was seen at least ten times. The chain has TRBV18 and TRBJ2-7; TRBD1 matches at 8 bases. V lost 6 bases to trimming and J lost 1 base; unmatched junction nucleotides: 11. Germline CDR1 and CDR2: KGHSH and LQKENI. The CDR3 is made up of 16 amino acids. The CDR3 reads CASSGSSGGASYEQYF. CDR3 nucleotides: TGTGCCAGCTCTGGATCCTCAGGGGGCGCTTCCTACGAGCAGTACTTC.

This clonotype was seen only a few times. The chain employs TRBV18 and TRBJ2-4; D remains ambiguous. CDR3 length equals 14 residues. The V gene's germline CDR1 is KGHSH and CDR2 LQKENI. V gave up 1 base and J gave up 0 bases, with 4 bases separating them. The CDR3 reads CASSPQEAKNIQYF. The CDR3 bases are TGTGCCAGCTCACCACAGGAAGCCAAAAACATTCAGTACTTC.

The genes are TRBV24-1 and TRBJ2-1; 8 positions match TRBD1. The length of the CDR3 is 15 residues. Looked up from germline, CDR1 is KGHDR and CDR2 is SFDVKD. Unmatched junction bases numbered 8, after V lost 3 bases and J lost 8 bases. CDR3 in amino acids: CATSDQDRARDEQFF. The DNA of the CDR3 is TGTGCCACCAGTGATCAGGACAGGGCCAGGGATGAGCAGTTCTTC.

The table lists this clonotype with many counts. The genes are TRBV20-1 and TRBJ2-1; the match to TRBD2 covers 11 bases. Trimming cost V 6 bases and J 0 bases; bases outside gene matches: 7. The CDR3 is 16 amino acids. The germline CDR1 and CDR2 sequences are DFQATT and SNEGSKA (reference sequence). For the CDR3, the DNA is TGCAGTGCCACAACCGGGACTAGCGGCTCCTACAATGAGCAGTTCTTC. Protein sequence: CSATTGTSGSYNEQFF.

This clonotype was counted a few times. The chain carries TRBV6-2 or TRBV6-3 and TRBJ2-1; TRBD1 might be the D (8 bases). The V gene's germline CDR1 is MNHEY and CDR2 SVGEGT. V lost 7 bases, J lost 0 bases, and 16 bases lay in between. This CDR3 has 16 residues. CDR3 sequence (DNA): TGTGCCAGCACCAGACAGGGGAGGGGCTCCTACAATGAGCAGTTCTTC. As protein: CASTRQGRGSYNEQFF.

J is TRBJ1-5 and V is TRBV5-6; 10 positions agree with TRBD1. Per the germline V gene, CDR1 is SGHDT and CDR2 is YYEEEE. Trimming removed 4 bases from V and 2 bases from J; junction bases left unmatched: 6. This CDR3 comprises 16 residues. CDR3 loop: CASSGSGTGGNQPQHF. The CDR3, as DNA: TGTGCCAGCAGCGGGTCCGGGACAGGGGGCAATCAGCCCCAGCATTTT.

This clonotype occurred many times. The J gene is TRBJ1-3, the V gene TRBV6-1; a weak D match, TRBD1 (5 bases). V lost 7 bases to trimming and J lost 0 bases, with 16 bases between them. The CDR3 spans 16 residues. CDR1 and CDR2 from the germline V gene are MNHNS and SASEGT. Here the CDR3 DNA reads TGTGCCAGCATTGTTCTTGGGGCGGACTCTGGAAACACCATATATTTT. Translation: CASIVLGADSGNTIYF.

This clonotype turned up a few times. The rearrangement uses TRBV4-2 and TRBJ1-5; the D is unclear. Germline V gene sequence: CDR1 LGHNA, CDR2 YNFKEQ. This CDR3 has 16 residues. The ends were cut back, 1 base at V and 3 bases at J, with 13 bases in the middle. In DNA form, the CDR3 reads TGTGCCAGCAGCCAAGCTGGTTCGCGGGCCAATCAGCCCCAGCATTTT. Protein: CASSQAGSRANQPQHF.

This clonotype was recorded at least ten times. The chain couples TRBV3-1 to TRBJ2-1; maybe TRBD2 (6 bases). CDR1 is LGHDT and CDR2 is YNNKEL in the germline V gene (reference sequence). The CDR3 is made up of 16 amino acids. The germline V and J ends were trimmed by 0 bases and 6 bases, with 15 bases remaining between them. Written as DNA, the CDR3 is TGTGCCAGCAGCCAAGAACGACGGGAGCCGGTCAATGAGCAGTTCTTC. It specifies CASSQERREPVNEQFF.

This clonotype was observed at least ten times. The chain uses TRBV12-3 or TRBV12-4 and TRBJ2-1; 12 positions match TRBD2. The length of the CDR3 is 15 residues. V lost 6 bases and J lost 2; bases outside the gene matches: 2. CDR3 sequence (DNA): TGTGCCAGCAGCCGGACTAGCGGGGCCTACAATGAGCAGTTCTTC. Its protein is CASSRTSGAYNEQFF.

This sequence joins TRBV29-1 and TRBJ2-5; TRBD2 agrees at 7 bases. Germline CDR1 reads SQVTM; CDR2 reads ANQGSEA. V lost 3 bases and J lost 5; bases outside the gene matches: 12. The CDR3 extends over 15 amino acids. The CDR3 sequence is CSVENNGGGWETQYF. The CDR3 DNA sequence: TGCAGCGTTGAGAACAACGGCGGGGGATGGGAGACCCAGTACTTC.

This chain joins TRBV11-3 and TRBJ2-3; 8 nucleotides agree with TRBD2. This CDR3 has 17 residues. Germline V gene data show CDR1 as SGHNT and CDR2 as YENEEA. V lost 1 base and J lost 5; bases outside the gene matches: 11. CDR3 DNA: TGTGCCAGCAGCTTAGGCCCGGGAGGGCCCCCCGGAGATACGCAGTATTTT. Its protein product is CASSLGPGGPPGDTQYF.

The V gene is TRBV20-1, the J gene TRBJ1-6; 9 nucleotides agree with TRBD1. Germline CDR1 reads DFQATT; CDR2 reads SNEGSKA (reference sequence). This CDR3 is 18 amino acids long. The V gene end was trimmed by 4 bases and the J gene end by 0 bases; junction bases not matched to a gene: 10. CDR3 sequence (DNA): TGCAGTGCTAAGAGGGGGGACAGGGAAAACTCCTATAATTCACCCCTCCACTTT. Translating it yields CSAKRGDRENSYNSPLHF.

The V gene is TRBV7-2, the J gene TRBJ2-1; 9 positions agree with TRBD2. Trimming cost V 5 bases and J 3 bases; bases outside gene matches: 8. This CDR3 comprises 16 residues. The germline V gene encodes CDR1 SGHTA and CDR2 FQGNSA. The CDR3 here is CASSPRASGIYNEQFF. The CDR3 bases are TGTGCCAGCAGCCCCCGGGCTAGCGGGATCTACAATGAGCAGTTCTTC.

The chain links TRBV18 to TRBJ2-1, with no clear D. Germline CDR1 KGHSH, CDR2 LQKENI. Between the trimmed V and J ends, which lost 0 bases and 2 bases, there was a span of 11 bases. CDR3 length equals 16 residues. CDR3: CASSPPYSVAYNEQFF. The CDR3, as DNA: TGTGCCAGCTCACCACCGTACAGTGTTGCCTACAATGAGCAGTTCTTC.

The CDR3 DNA is TGTGCCACCAGCTGGCCGGGACAGGGGTACCAAGAGACCCAGTACTTC. The encoded protein is CATSWPGQGYQETQYF. The chain has TRBV15 and TRBJ2-5; 10 positions agree with TRBD1. V shed 5 bases, J shed 0 bases, and the junction held 6 bases outside the gene matches. The CDR3 loop spans 16 amino acids. Germline loops: CDR1 LNHNV, CDR2 YYDKDF (reference sequence). The full variable domain, completed using reference TRBV15 and TRBJ2-5, is DAMVIQNPRYQVTQFGKPVTLSCSQTLNHNVMYWYQQKSSQAPKLLFHYYDKDFNNEADTPDNFQSRRPNTSFCFLDIRSPGLGDTAMYLCATSWPGQGYQETQYFGPGTRLLVL.

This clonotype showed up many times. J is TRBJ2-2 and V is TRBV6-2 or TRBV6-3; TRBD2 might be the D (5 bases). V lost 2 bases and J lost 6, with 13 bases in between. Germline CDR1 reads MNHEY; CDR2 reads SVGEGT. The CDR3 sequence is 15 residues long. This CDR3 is CASSYEGEGPGELFF. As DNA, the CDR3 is TGTGCCAGCAGTTACGAGGGAGAAGGTCCCGGGGAGCTGTTTTTT.

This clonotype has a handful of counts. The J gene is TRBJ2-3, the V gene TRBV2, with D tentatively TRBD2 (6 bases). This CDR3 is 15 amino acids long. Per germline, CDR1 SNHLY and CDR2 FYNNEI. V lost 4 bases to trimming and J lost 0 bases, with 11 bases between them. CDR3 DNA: TGTGCCAGCAGTGTTGCGGGGACTAGCACAGATACGCAGTATTTT. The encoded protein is CASSVAGTSTDTQYF.

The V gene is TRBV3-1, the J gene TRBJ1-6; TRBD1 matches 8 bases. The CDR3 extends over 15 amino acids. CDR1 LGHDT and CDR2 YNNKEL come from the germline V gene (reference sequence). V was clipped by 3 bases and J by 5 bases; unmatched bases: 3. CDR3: CASSQGTGDNSPLHF. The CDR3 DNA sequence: TGTGCCAGCAGCCAGGGGACAGGCGATAATTCACCCCTCCACTTT.